The 3 T cell receptor beta chains in this list originate from one sample, sequenced in a study of control samples from healthy donors and cancer patients. TCRdb keeps only in-frame clones here, not all; method: immunoSEQ multiplex PCR. The sample includes around 100,000 clones, about nine tenths of them seen just once. Sample: blood. The receptors shown here come from a woman aged 18-30 years in good health.

The chain is built from TRBV6-5 and TRBJ2-1, with 9 bases identical to TRBD2. The germline V gene has CDR1 MNHEY and CDR2 SVGAGI. The V gene end was trimmed by 0 bases and the J gene end by 8 bases; junction bases not matched to a gene: 5. This CDR3 has 15 amino acids. This chain's CDR3 is CASSYSAGGQYEQFF. The DNA for the CDR3 is TGTGCCAGCAGTTACTCGGCGGGGGGGCAATATGAGCAGTTCTTC.

The chain uses TRBV10-2 and TRBJ1-2; possibly TRBD1 for D (5 bases). The germline CDR1 and CDR2 sequences are WSHSY and SAAADI. V was clipped by 7 bases and J by 8 bases, with 17 bases between them. The CDR3 runs 13 residues. CDR3 region: CASKDGTLGGYTF. In nucleotides, the CDR3 is TGCGCCAGCAAAGACGGGACTTTGGGGGGCTACACCTTC.

The chain carries TRBV10-3 and TRBJ1-3; TRBD1 matches at 11 bases. The CDR3 covers 15 residues. V trimming: 10 bases; J trimming: 3 bases; junction bases outside the gene matches: 8. Per germline, CDR1 ENHRY and CDR2 SYGVKD. Here the CDR3 DNA reads TGTGCCACGGATCCGGGACAGGGGGGTGGAAACACCATATATTTT. This codes for CATDPGQGGGNTIYF.